These 13 T cell receptor beta chains came from one sample sequenced in a study of cytomegalovirus exposure and HLA in healthy donors. PCR amplification relied on 60 Vbeta primers (plus 13 Jbeta primers). Some clones are missing from TCRdb's copy, which holds only in-frame ones; the method was immunoSEQ multiplex PCR. The sample shows under 150,000 clones, 80% to 85% of them seen only once. The sequenced sample was PBMCs. All receptors derive from a man younger than 35 in good health and CMV-seronegative.

The J gene is TRBJ2-1, the V gene TRBV7-8, with a possible D match to TRBD2 (6 bases). V was pared by 3 bases and J by 7 bases, with 19 bases between. Germline V gene data show CDR1 as SGHVS and CDR2 as FQNEAQ. The CDR3 loop spans 16 amino acids. This CDR3 reads CASSFSVGAGLNEQFF. In nucleotides, the CDR3 is TGTGCCAGCAGCTTTTCCGTCGGAGCGGGTTTGAATGAGCAGTTCTTC.

This clone was picked up one time. The genes are TRBV7-2 and TRBJ2-2; D uncertain. The germline V and J ends were trimmed by 5 bases and 7 bases, with 14 bases remaining between them. Germline V CDR1 and CDR2: SGHTA, FQGNSA. This CDR3 is built from 14 residues. Here the CDR3 reads CASSPRQLLGELFF. The CDR3 DNA sequence: TGTGCCAGCAGCCCACGACAACTTCTCGGGGAGCTGTTTTTT.

The rearrangement joins TRBV5-1 to TRBJ1-4; tentative D call: TRBD1 (5 bases). V was pared by 4 bases and J by 4 bases, with 14 bases between. The germline CDR1 and CDR2 sequences are SGHRS and YFSETQ. This CDR3 spans 15 amino acids. The CDR3 DNA reads as TGCGCCAGCAGCGCTGCAGGGCCAGGTAATGAAAAACTGTTTTTT. This translates into CASSAAGPGNEKLFF.

The V call is TRBV7-2, the J call TRBJ2-1; 11 bases match TRBD1. The V and J ends lost 6 bases and 5 bases, in that order; junction bases with no gene match: 6. Germline V gene data show CDR1 as SGHTA and CDR2 as FQGNSA. This CDR3 spans 15 amino acids. CDR3 amino acids: CASRHRDRGDNEQFF. Here the CDR3 DNA reads TGTGCCAGCAGACACCGGGACAGGGGGGACAATGAGCAGTTCTTC.

CDR3 loop: CASSYRTSQGYEQYF. In DNA form, the CDR3 reads TGTGCCAGCAGCTATAGGACTAGTCAAGGGTACGAGCAGTACTTC. This chain links TRBV27 with TRBJ2-7, with TRBD2 identical over 7 bases. The V gene end was trimmed by 6 bases and the J gene end by 4 bases; junction bases not matched to a gene: 12. This CDR3 is built from 15 residues. Germline-derived CDR1 and CDR2 are MNHEY and SMNVEV (reference sequence).

The chain combines TRBV10-1 with TRBJ2-1, with 8 bases fitting TRBD1. Germline trimming cut 4 bases from V and 1 base from J; bases unmatched to any gene: 9. Germline V CDR1 and CDR2: WNHNN, SYGVQD (reference sequence). The CDR3 is 17 amino acids. The CDR3, as DNA: TGCGCCAGCAGTGGCCGAGGACAGGGTCCTTCCTACAATGAGCAGTTCTTC. Its translation is CASSGRGQGPSYNEQFF.

The V call is TRBV29-1, the J call TRBJ1-2; D remains ambiguous. The CDR3 totals 12 residues. V lost 7 bases and J lost 3, with 12 bases in between. Germline CDR1 is SQVTM and CDR2 is ANQGSEA. Written as DNA, the CDR3 is TGCAGCGATGTCCCCCTCCACTATGGCTACACCTTC. This codes for CSDVPLHYGYTF. Complete variable domain (other parts from reference TRBV29-1 and TRBJ1-2): SAVISQKPSRDICQRGTSLTIQCQVDSQVTMMFWYRQQPGQSLTLIATANQGSEATYESGFVIDKFPISRPNLTFSTLTVSNMSPEDSSIYLCSDVPLHYGYTFGSGTRLTVV.

V is TRBV4-3 and J is TRBJ2-1; D perhaps matches TRBD2 (5 bases). Trimming took 0 bases from V and 8 from J, leaving 11 bases between them. Per germline, CDR1 LGHNA and CDR2 YSLEER. This CDR3 has 14 amino acids. The CDR3 sequence is CASSQDPGWDEQFF. The CDR3 DNA is TGCGCCAGCAGCCAAGATCCGGGATGGGATGAGCAGTTCTTC.

The chain couples TRBV7-9 to TRBJ2-7, with 7 bases lining up with TRBD1. V gave up 3 bases and J gave up 0 bases; unmatched junction bases: 8. The germline V gene encodes CDR1 SEHNR and CDR2 FQNEAQ (reference sequence). This CDR3 is 16 amino acids long. CDR3 DNA sequence: TGTGCCAGCAGCTTTCTGGGGACAGAGAGCTCCTACGAGCAGTACTTC. Its protein product is CASSFLGTESSYEQYF.

In this sample, this clone turned up once. J is TRBJ2-2 and V is TRBV11-2, with 11 bases identical to TRBD2. This CDR3 is built from 19 residues. The germline gives CDR1 SGHAT, CDR2 FQNNGV. V lost 1 base, J lost 2 bases, and 9 bases stayed unmatched. The CDR3 here is CASSLGHRLAGGNTGELFF. The DNA of the CDR3 is TGTGCCAGCAGCTTAGGTCATCGGCTAGCGGGGGGAAACACCGGGGAGCTGTTTTTT.

The chain has TRBV6-5 and TRBJ2-3; D is perhaps TRBD2 (5 bases). Trimming took 8 bases from V and 0 from J, leaving 15 bases between them. This CDR3 has 15 amino acids. The germline V gene encodes CDR1 MNHEY and CDR2 SVGAGI. CDR3 nucleotides: TGTGCCAGCGACGGGGAAACCACTAGCACAGATACGCAGTATTTT. Translated, it gives CASDGETTSTDTQYF.

The V call is TRBV2, the J call TRBJ2-6; the match to TRBD1 covers 12 bases. The length of the CDR3 is 18 residues. Germline values: CDR1 SNHLY, CDR2 FYNNEI. Trimming removed 10 bases from V and 4 bases from J; junction bases left unmatched: 14. The CDR3 DNA follows: TGTGCCATACGAAAGACGGGACAGGGGGCGAGCGGGGCCAACGTCCTGACTTTC. This codes for CAIRKTGQGASGANVLTF.

The CDR3 sequence is CASSGGDSSYEQYF. In DNA form, the CDR3 reads TGTGCCAGCAGCGGAGGGGACAGCTCCTACGAGCAGTACTTC. The chain employs TRBV9 and TRBJ2-7; the match to TRBD1 covers 7 bases. The trim removed 3 bases at V and 0 bases at J, leaving 3 bases unmatched. Per germline, CDR1 SGDLS and CDR2 YYNGEE. CDR3 length equals 14 residues.